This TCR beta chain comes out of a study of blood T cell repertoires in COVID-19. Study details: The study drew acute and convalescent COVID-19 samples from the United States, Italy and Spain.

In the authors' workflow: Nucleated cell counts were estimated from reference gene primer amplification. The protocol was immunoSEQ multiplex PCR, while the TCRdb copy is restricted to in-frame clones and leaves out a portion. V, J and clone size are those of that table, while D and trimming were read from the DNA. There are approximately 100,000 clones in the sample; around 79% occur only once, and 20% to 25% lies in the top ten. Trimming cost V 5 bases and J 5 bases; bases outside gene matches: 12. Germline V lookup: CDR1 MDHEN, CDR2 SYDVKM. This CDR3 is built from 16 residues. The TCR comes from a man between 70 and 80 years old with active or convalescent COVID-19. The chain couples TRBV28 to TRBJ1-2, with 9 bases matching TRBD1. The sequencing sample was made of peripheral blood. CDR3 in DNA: TGTGCCAGCAGTCCCCCCCTGGGACAGGGTTGGTATGGCTACACCTTC. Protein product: CASSPPLGQGWYGYTF.